The rows below give T cell receptor beta chains drawn from one sample of a study of shared clonotypes between healthy human individuals. Profiled with immunoSEQ multiplex PCR; TCRdb holds only in-frame clones, not every one. The sample consists of nearly 2 million clones, less than 95% of them appearing once. Sequencing input: naive CD8+ T cells sorted from blood. The receptors were sampled from a man in his late teens or twenties in good health. The CDR3 runs from the conserved cysteine through the conserved F or W. Fields, in order: clone size, J gene, D gene, V gene, CDR3 protein, CDR3 DNA. D genes are given only for firm matches. Size tells how often a clone was seen (once, few, many) or the class of an expanded clone, and some rows leave it out.

>.|TRBJ2-2|TRBD1|TRBV5-1
CASHQRGLDTGELFF
TGCGCCAGTCATCAAAGGGGGCTCGACACCGGGGAGCTGTTTTTT
>.|TRBJ2-1|.|TRBV4-2
CASSQDRRGEMLSYNEQFF
TGTGCCAGCAGCCAAGATAGGAGGGGGGAAATGCTCTCCTACAATGAGCAGTTCTTC
>.|TRBJ2-3|TRBD2|TRBV11-2
CASTPKGTSSSYTDTQYF
TGTGCCAGCACCCCCAAGGGGACTAGCAGCAGCTACACAGATACGCAGTATTTT
>.|TRBJ2-1|.|TRBV7-9
CASSHPALSAYNEQFF
TGTGCCAGCAGTCACCCCGCGCTCTCCGCCTACAATGAGCAGTTCTTC
>.|TRBJ2-3|TRBD2|TRBV7-6
CASSRLAGGNTDTQYF
TGTGCCAGCAGCCGACTAGCGGGGGGAAACACGGATACGCAGTATTTT
>.|TRBJ2-7|TRBD2|TRBV4-3
CASSQVFGEGEEQYF
TGCGCCAGCAGCCAAGTTTTCGGGGAGGGCGAGGAGCAGTACTTC
>.|TRBJ2-7|.|TRBV4-1
CASSQELTGNEYF
TGCGCCAGCAGCCAAGAATTGACTGGGAATGAGTACTTC
>.|TRBJ1-1|.|TRBV19
CASSPGTLTREAFF
TGTGCCAGTAGTCCTGGGACTCTAACCCGAGAAGCTTTCTTT
>.|TRBJ2-1|TRBD1|TRBV10-3
CAISEPGQGSNEQFF
TGTGCCATCAGTGAGCCTGGACAGGGGTCCAATGAGCAGTTCTTC
>few|TRBJ2-2|.|TRBV4-1
CASSQESMAGELFF
TGCGCCAGCAGCCAAGAGAGTATGGCCGGGGAGCTGTTTTTT
>.|TRBJ2-3|.|TRBV4-3
CASSPSPMDTQYF
TGCGCCAGCAGCCCCTCGCCAATGGATACGCAGTATTTT
>.|TRBJ1-1|TRBD1|TRBV4-1
CASSLPTMGTVNTEAFF
TGCGCCAGCAGCCTCCCCACCATGGGGACAGTGAACACTGAAGCTTTCTTT
>.|TRBJ2-7|TRBD1|TRBV9
CASATGGSTYEQYF
TGTGCCAGCGCTACAGGGGGTTCGACCTACGAGCAGTACTTC
>.|TRBJ2-2|.|TRBV7-8
CASSLVEGSTGELFF
TGTGCCAGCAGCTTAGTTGAGGGGAGCACCGGGGAGCTGTTTTTT
>.|TRBJ1-6|TRBD1|TRBV7-2
CASSSPGGGTYNSPLHF
TGTGCCAGCAGCTCCCCAGGGGGCGGCACCTATAATTCACCCCTCCACTTT
>.|TRBJ1-1|TRBD1|TRBV30
CAWSPFDRGYTEAFF
TGTGCCTGGAGTCCCTTCGACAGGGGGTACACTGAAGCTTTCTTT
>.|TRBJ2-6|TRBD1|TRBV19
CATEQGFSGANVLTF
TGTGCCACCGAACAGGGGTTCTCTGGGGCCAACGTCCTGACTTTC
>.|TRBJ2-3|.|TRBV6-1
CASSGPRGSTDTQYF
TGTGCCAGCAGTGGACCAAGGGGGAGCACAGATACGCAGTATTTT
>few|TRBJ2-7|.|TRBV7-9
CASSPSSYEQYF
TGTGCCAGCAGCCCTAGCTCCTACGAGCAGTACTTC
>.|TRBJ2-2|TRBD2|TRBV30
CAYQRGTNTGELFF
TGTGCCTACCAGCGGGGCACGAACACCGGGGAGCTGTTTTTT
>.|TRBJ2-4|TRBD2|TRBV5-6
CASSLLSGISAKNIQYF
TGTGCCAGCAGCTTGCTGAGCGGGATTTCCGCCAAAAACATTCAGTACTTC
>.|TRBJ2-7|.|TRBV9
CASSVASGQTYEQYF
TGTGCCAGCAGCGTAGCTTCTGGACAGACCTACGAGCAGTACTTC
>.|TRBJ2-2|.|TRBV5-4
CASSAFRSTGELFF
TGTGCCAGCAGCGCGTTCAGAAGTACCGGGGAGCTGTTTTTT
>.|TRBJ2-7|TRBD2|TRBV7-2
CASSLWTSGNNEQYF
TGTGCCAGCAGCCTTTGGACTAGCGGGAATAACGAGCAGTACTTC
>.|TRBJ2-7|TRBD1|TRBV18
CASSRPGQGNYEQYF
TGTGCCAGCTCAAGACCGGGACAGGGGAACTACGAGCAGTACTTC
>.|TRBJ2-3|TRBD2|TRBV29-1
CSVVVGGPGDTQYF
TGCAGCGTTGTGGTGGGAGGGCCAGGAGATACGCAGTATTTT
>.|TRBJ2-6|TRBD2|TRBV18
CASSPLGRGGSGANVLTF
TGTGCCAGCTCACCACTCGGGAGGGGCGGCTCTGGGGCCAACGTCCTGACTTTC
>.|TRBJ2-5|.|TRBV7-9
CASSLLGDNRQETQYF
TGTGCCAGCAGCTTGTTAGGGGACAACCGGCAAGAGACCCAGTACTTC
>.|TRBJ2-7|TRBD1|TRBV2
CASSSGTVGSYEQYF
TGTGCCAGCAGTTCCGGGACAGTGGGCTCCTACGAGCAGTACTTC
>.|TRBJ1-2|TRBD1|TRBV6-5
CASSSDREGYGYTF
TGTGCCAGCAGCTCCGACAGGGAGGGCTATGGCTACACCTTC
>.|TRBJ2-1|.|TRBV9
CASSENENEQFF
TGTGCCAGCAGCGAGAACGAGAATGAGCAGTTCTTC
>.|TRBJ2-7|.|TRBV7-9
CASSPQGTGEQYF
TGTGCCAGCAGCCCCCAGGGGACGGGGGAGCAGTACTTC
>once|TRBJ2-5|TRBD2|TRBV7-9
CASSLTSGSKGSETQYF
TGTGCCAGCAGCCTGACTAGCGGGAGTAAGGGATCTGAGACCCAGTACTTC
>.|TRBJ2-7|.|TRBV28
CASSFPENTYEQYF
TGTGCCAGCAGTTTTCCCGAAAATACCTACGAGCAGTACTTC
>once|TRBJ2-1|TRBD1|TRBV29-1
CSVEDPQGAGYNEQFF
TGCAGCGTTGAAGACCCACAGGGGGCTGGCTACAATGAGCAGTTCTTC
>.|TRBJ1-1|.|TRBV6-5
CASSLRGDTEAFF
TGTGCCAGCAGCCTTCGGGGGGACACTGAAGCTTTCTTT
>.|TRBJ1-1|TRBD1|TRBV7-9
CASSPGTGGLDDTEAFF
TGTGCCAGCAGCCCCGGGACAGGGGGACTTGACGACACTGAAGCTTTCTTT
>once|TRBJ2-1|TRBD1|TRBV6-1
CASSERQGARNEQFF
TGTGCCAGCAGTGAAAGACAGGGGGCTCGGAATGAGCAGTTCTTC
>.|TRBJ2-7|.|TRBV6-5
CASSYSAQVEQYF
TGTGCCAGCAGTTACTCAGCCCAGGTCGAGCAGTACTTC
>.|TRBJ1-2|.|TRBV27
CASSVGGSNYGYTF
TGTGCCAGCAGCGTCGGGGGGTCTAACTATGGCTACACCTTC
>.|TRBJ2-3|TRBD1|TRBV5-4
CASSFGTVFDTQYF
TGTGCCAGCAGCTTCGGGACAGTGTTTGATACGCAGTATTTT
>.|TRBJ2-7|TRBD1|TRBV7-9
CASNTGTGVYEQYF
TGTGCCAGCAACACCGGGACAGGGGTCTACGAGCAGTACTTC
>.|TRBJ2-1|.|TRBV5-1
CASSLEQLSYNEQFF
TGCGCCAGCAGCTTGGAGCAGCTTTCCTACAATGAGCAGTTCTTC
>.|TRBJ1-2|.|TRBV6-5
CASSPGGDGYTF
TGTGCCAGCAGTCCTGGGGGGGATGGCTACACCTTC
>.|TRBJ1-2|.|TRBV5-1
CASSLSVLEGYTF
TGCGCCAGCAGCTTGTCCGTGCTAGAAGGCTACACCTTC
>.|TRBJ2-7|TRBD1|TRBV7-9
CASSVTGGVEQYF
TGTGCCAGCAGCGTAACAGGGGGCGTCGAGCAGTACTTC
>.|TRBJ2-7|.|TRBV6-5
CASSHDINSYEQYF
TGTGCCAGCAGTCATGACATAAACTCCTACGAGCAGTACTTC
>.|TRBJ1-5|.|TRBV6-5
CASSPVEGQPQHF
TGTGCCAGCAGCCCCGTTGAAGGTCAGCCCCAGCATTTT
>.|TRBJ1-1|.|TRBV6-6
CASVGGYTEAFF
TGTGCCAGCGTGGGGGGATACACTGAAGCTTTCTTT
>.|TRBJ2-1|TRBD2|TRBV5-6
CASSLTSGRASEQFF
TGTGCCAGCAGCTTGACTAGCGGGAGGGCATCTGAGCAGTTCTTC